This is a list of T cell receptor beta chains from one sample in a study of low-dose radiotherapy and immunotherapy resistance in tumors. From the reads, TCRdb called clonotypes with MiXCR, one entry per CDR3 protein. Altogether roughly 54,000 distinct CDR3 sequences are present, approximately 25% being singletons, with the ten largest covering approximately 5.3%. The sample consisted of PBMCs, taken before treatment. The receptors come from a male donor with prostate cancer. Each CDR3 is given with its conserved first and last residue.

V gene	CDR3 length	CDR3 protein
TRBV20-1	18	CSARDLGLAGGPNDEQFF
TRBV7-9	18	CASSPSVRASGGSYEQYF
TRBV4-2	11	CASSRDTEAFF
TRBV19	16	CASSIDAGLAMNEQFF
TRBV6-2/TRBV6-3	15	CASSENRWYQETQYF
TRBV12-3/TRBV12-4	17	CASSLGLGTASGNTIYF
TRBV11-2	15	CASNRYTRAYNEQFF
TRBV12-3/TRBV12-4	14	CASSFMGIYNEQFF
TRBV25-1	13	CASSEGFWDIQYF
TRBV6-5	16	CASSYPTTSGTETQYF
TRBV12-3/TRBV12-4	14	CASSFRQGRTEAFF
TRBV25-1	15	CASSESRATFYEQYF
TRBV6-2/TRBV6-3	15	CASRSGDGGRNEQFF
TRBV11-2	14	CASSLDRPGAPLHF
TRBV27	15	CATSPGGISTDTQYF
TRBV29-1	13	CSVDRGANYGYTF
TRBV10-3	14	CATRLGTPLSEQFF
TRBV20-1	12	CSASHNQETQYF
TRBV5-1	17	CASSLQPGQARYNEQFF
TRBV23-1	16	CASTLQGIVGNQPQHF
TRBV2	14	CASSAGQGATEAFF
TRBV5-1	16	CASSFRGHDSGNTIYF
TRBV28	15	CASSSPGPTPYEQYF
TRBV11-1	14	CASSGQSTYNEQFF
TRBV5-1	12	CASSLDRGRYTF
TRBV5-6	14	CASSQDYLADTQYF
TRBV7-8	15	CASSPRAFSTDTQYF
TRBV9	15	CASSVGGSYTGELFF